Listed below are T cell receptor beta chains from one sample, sequenced in a study of cytomegalovirus exposure and HLA in healthy donors. The table came from immunoSEQ multiplex PCR; TCRdb's copy has only in-frame clones and leaves some out. The sample includes approximately 250,000 clones, roughly 78% seen only once; the top ten take 0.45% to 0.5%. The source material was PBMCs. Source of these receptors: a boy between 10 and 17 years old in good health and CMV-seronegative. Both conserved end residues are part of each CDR3. The order of the fields is D gene, J gene, clone size, V gene, CDR3 DNA, CDR3 protein. A D gene is named only where the DNA matches it firmly. Clone sizes are given selectively: once, few, many, or a class where the clone is expanded.

>TRBD1|TRBJ1-2|.|TRBV5-4
TGTGCCAGCAGCGGTATCGACAGGGGTTATGGCTACACCTTC
CASSGIDRGYGYTF
>.|TRBJ2-3|.|TRBV6-5
TGTGCCAGCAGAGAGACTAGGGCAAATACGCAGTATTTT
CASRETRANTQYF
>TRBD2|TRBJ2-5|.|TRBV7-9
TGTGCCAGCAGCTCCGAAGCGGGAGGGGACGGAGAGACCCAGTACTTC
CASSSEAGGDGETQYF
>.|TRBJ1-4|few|TRBV5-8
TGTGCCAGCAGGTCAACGGGGGGGCTCGAAAAACTGTTTTTT
CASRSTGGLEKLFF
>TRBD1|TRBJ2-3|.|TRBV10-3
TGTGCCGTCCGACGGGACAGTGACACAGATACGCAGTATTTT
CAVRRDSDTDTQYF
>TRBD2|TRBJ2-7|.|TRBV4-2
TGTGCCAGCAGCCTTACAGCGGGGGGGCCCTCCTACGAGCAGTACTTC
CASSLTAGGPSYEQYF
>.|TRBJ1-5|.|TRBV15
TGTGCCACCAGCAGAGATAAATACCCAGGCGCTAATCAGCCCCAGCATTTT
CATSRDKYPGANQPQHF
>TRBD1|TRBJ1-2|.|TRBV6-1
TGTGCCAGCAGGCCCGGGACAGGGGTTGGCTACACCTTC
CASRPGTGVGYTF
>.|TRBJ2-7|.|TRBV30
TGTGCCTGGAGTGCAGCCTACGAGCAGTACTTC
CAWSAAYEQYF
>TRBD1|TRBJ2-7|.|TRBV30
TGTGCCTGCAGGATAGGACAGGCGCCCTCCTACGAGCAGTACTTC
CACRIGQAPSYEQYF
>TRBD1|TRBJ1-5|.|TRBV6-5
TGTGCCAGCGGTCGGACAGGGATCAAGCAGCCCCAGCATTTT
CASGRTGIKQPQHF
>TRBD1|TRBJ2-1|.|TRBV18
TGTGCCAGCTCACCAAACAGGGGGGCGACGCAGTTCTTC
CASSPNRGATQFF
>TRBD2|TRBJ2-2|.|TRBV4-1
TGCGCCAGCAGCCAAGGCGGGGGATTTCAGACCGGGGAGCTGTTTTTT
CASSQGGGFQTGELFF
>.|TRBJ1-5|.|TRBV4-1
TGCGCCAGCAGCCAAGAGAGGGATCAGCCCCAGCATTTT
CASSQERDQPQHF
>TRBD1|TRBJ1-1|.|TRBV2
TGTGCCAGCCGACAGGGGGCGGTGAACACTGAAGCTTTCTTT
CASRQGAVNTEAFF
>.|TRBJ2-1|.|TRBV10-3
TGTGCCATCAGTGAGTCGGTAGGGGGATACAATGAGCAGTTCTTC
CAISESVGGYNEQFF
>.|TRBJ1-5|.|TRBV6-5
TGTGCCAGCAGTTATCTGACAGTCAGCAATCAGCCCCAGCATTTT
CASSYLTVSNQPQHF
>.|TRBJ1-1|.|TRBV7-9
TGTGCCAGCAGTTCCGAATCCGGGAACACTGAAGCTTTCTTT
CASSSESGNTEAFF
>.|TRBJ2-1|.|TRBV7-8
TGTGCCAGCATTTTCCTAGCGTCCTACAATGAGCAGTTCTTC
CASIFLASYNEQFF
>.|TRBJ1-1|.|TRBV5-1
TGCGCCAGCAGCTCCAGCACAGTTGAGAACACTGAAGCTTTCTTT
CASSSSTVENTEAFF
>TRBD2|TRBJ2-1|.|TRBV30
TGTGCCTGGACTAAAGCGGGGCCGAACAATGAGCAGTTCTTC
CAWTKAGPNNEQFF
>.|TRBJ2-7|.|TRBV2
TGTGCCAGCAGTATTAACGAGCAGTACTTC
CASSINEQYF
>.|TRBJ2-7|few|TRBV4-2
TGTGCCAGCAGCCAATCCCGGCGGGACCCAACCTCCTACGAGCAGTACTTC
CASSQSRRDPTSYEQYF
>TRBD2|TRBJ2-1|once|TRBV9
TGTGCCAGCAGCGCCCCAAGCGGGGGTAACGACAATGAGCAGTTCTTC
CASSAPSGGNDNEQFF
>.|TRBJ1-1|.|TRBV4-2
TGTGCCAGCAGCCAAGCCCAGGGGTACGGAGCTTTCTTT
CASSQAQGYGAFF
>.|TRBJ1-1|once|TRBV7-9
TGTGCCAGCAGCTTAGCTCGGGGTCTGGACACTGAAGCTTTCTTT
CASSLARGLDTEAFF
>.|TRBJ1-5|.|TRBV5-1
TGCGCCAGCAGCTTGGCGGGGGTTGTTGGTCAGCCCCAGCATTTT
CASSLAGVVGQPQHF
>.|TRBJ1-1|few|TRBV18
TGTGCCAGCTCGCGGCTCGGGGTCAGGACCCGAGGCGCTGAAGCTTTCTTT
CASSRLGVRTRGAEAFF
>.|TRBJ2-4|.|TRBV30
TGTGCCTGGAGTGCATTCAGGGTGGGGGCCAAAAACATTCAGTACTTC
CAWSAFRVGAKNIQYF
>TRBD1|TRBJ1-1|once|TRBV6-4
TGTGCCAGCAGGACAGGGTTTGGTGAAGCTTTCTTT
CASRTGFGEAFF
>.|TRBJ1-5|once|TRBV7-2
TGTGCCAGCAGCTTAGACACAGGCCGCAATCAGCCCCAGCATTTT
CASSLDTGRNQPQHF
>.|TRBJ2-5|.|TRBV18
TGTGCCAGCTCACCGTCCGGGGTGGAGACCCAGTACTTC
CASSPSGVETQYF
>.|TRBJ2-7|.|TRBV5-5
TGTGCCAGCAGCTTGTTTTTCGCGTCAAGAGGTGAGCAGTACTTC
CASSLFFASRGEQYF
>TRBD1|TRBJ1-2|.|TRBV7-6
TGTGCCAGCAGCTTAGTTGGGACAGGGGGTGGCTATGGCTACACCTTC
CASSLVGTGGGYGYTF
>TRBD1|TRBJ1-6|.|TRBV6-5
TGTGCCAGCAGTTACGCAGGGGGCGAATCACCCCTCCACTTT
CASSYAGGESPLHF
>.|TRBJ1-6|.|TRBV7-9
TGTGCCAGCAGCTGGATACGCGGGGAGAGCTCCTATAATTCACCCCTCCACTTT
CASSWIRGESSYNSPLHF
>.|TRBJ1-2|.|TRBV30
TGTGCCTCAAGACGGGTTTCTGGCTACACCTTC
CASRRVSGYTF
>TRBD1|TRBJ1-2|.|TRBV7-9
TGTGCCAGCAGCTCCCTTCGGACAGGGGGCGACTATGGCTACACCTTC
CASSSLRTGGDYGYTF
>TRBD1|TRBJ1-2|once|TRBV2
TGTGCCAGCAGTCCGGACTCGGACAGGAGCGCTAACTATGGCTACACCTTC
CASSPDSDRSANYGYTF
>TRBD2|TRBJ2-1|.|TRBV18
TGTGCCAGCTCCCGCGGACTAGCGGGGTACAATGAGCAGTTCTTC
CASSRGLAGYNEQFF
>.|TRBJ1-2|.|TRBV12-5
TGTGCTAGTGGTTTGGTACCAGTCTATGGCTACACCTTC
CASGLVPVYGYTF
>.|TRBJ2-7|.|TRBV5-6
TGTGCCAGCAGCTTTCGGAGCTCTAGTCCCTACGAGCAGTACTTC
CASSFRSSSPYEQYF
>TRBD1|TRBJ2-6|.|TRBV19
TGTGCCAGTAGGACAGGGTACTCTGGGGCCAACGTCCTGACTTTC
CASRTGYSGANVLTF
>TRBD1|TRBJ1-5|.|TRBV23-1
TGCGCCAGCAGTCCGCAGGGACAGGGGGCGCGGGGGTATGATCAGCCCCAGCATTTT
CASSPQGQGARGYDQPQHF
>.|TRBJ2-7|.|TRBV5-1
TGCGCCAGCACCCAAGCTGGGCAGGGGATCTCCTACGAGCAGTACTTC
CASTQAGQGISYEQYF
>.|TRBJ2-7|.|TRBV11-1
TGTGCCAGCAGCCCCGCTCTCCCGGGGGGCGGTTACGAGCAGTACTTC
CASSPALPGGGYEQYF
>.|TRBJ1-5|.|TRBV6-5
TGTGCCAGCAGTAGCGACGGGGTTGCACAGCCCCAGCATTTT
CASSSDGVAQPQHF
>.|TRBJ2-7|.|TRBV19
TGTGCCAGTAGTATAGATCAGAACCCCTCCTACGAGCAGTACTTC
CASSIDQNPSYEQYF
>.|TRBJ1-1|.|TRBV7-3
TGTGCCAGCAGCTTTGGCCTGAACACTGAAGCTTTCTTT
CASSFGLNTEAFF
>.|TRBJ1-2|.|TRBV7-8
TGTGCCAGCAGCTTATTGATCCAACAGGGAGGGTATGGGGATGGCTACACCTTC
CASSLLIQQGGYGDGYTF
>TRBD2|TRBJ2-1|.|TRBV5-1
TGCGCCAGCAGCTTGGCTAGCGGGGCCAGGGGGGAGCAGTTCTTC
CASSLASGARGEQFF
>TRBD1|TRBJ2-7|.|TRBV19
TGTGCCAGTAGATCATCCCAGGGGGTGATCTACGAGCAGTACTTC
CASRSSQGVIYEQYF
>.|TRBJ2-7|.|TRBV7-7
TGTGCTAGCAGCTTAGCGCACAGGGAAGGCGAGCAGTACTTC
CASSLAHREGEQYF